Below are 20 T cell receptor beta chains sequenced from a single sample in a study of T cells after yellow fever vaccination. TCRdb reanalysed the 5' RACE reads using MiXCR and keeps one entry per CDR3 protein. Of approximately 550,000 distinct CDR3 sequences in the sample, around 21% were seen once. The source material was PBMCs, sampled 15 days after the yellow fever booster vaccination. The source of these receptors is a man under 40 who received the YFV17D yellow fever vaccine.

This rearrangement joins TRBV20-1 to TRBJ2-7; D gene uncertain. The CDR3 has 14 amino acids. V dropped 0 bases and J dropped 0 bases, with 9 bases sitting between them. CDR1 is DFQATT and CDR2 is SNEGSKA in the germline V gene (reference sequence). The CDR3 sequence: CSARDQAGSYEQYF. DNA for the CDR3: TGCAGTGCTAGAGACCAGGCAGGCTCCTACGAGCAGTACTTC.

In DNA, the CDR3 is TGCGCCAGCAGCTGGACAGGGGTCGAGGAGCAGTACTTC. This sequence encodes CASSWTGVEEQYF. This sequence joins TRBV5-1 and TRBJ2-7, with TRBD1 identical over 9 bases. The CDR3 runs to 13 residues. V shed 3 bases and J 7 bases; nucleotides not matched to a gene: 5. CDR1 is SGHRS and CDR2 is YFSETQ in the germline V gene.

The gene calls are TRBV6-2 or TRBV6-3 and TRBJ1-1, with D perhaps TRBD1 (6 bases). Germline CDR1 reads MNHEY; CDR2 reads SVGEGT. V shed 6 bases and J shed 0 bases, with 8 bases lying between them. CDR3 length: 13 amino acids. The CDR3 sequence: CASRDSLNTEAFF. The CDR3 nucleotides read TGTGCCAGCAGGGACAGCTTGAACACTGAAGCTTTCTTT.

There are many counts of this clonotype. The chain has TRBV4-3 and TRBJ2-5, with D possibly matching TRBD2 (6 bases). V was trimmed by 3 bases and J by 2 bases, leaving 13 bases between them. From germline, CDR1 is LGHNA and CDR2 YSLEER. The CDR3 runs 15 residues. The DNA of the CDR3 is TGCGCCAGCAGCCACTTCACCGGGGGACAAGAGACCCAGTACTTC. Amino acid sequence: CASSHFTGGQETQYF.

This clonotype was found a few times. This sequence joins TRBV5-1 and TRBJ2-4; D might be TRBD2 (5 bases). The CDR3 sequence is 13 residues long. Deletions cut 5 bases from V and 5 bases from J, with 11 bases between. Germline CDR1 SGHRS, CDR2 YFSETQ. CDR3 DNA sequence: TGCGCCAGCAGGCGGGCAGCGGAAAACATTCAGTACTTC. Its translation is CASRRAAENIQYF. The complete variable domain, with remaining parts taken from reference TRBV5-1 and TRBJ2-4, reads KAGVTQTPRYLIKTRGQQVTLSCSPISGHRSVSWYQQTPGQGLQFLFEYFSETQRNKGNFPGRFSGRQFSNSRSEMNVSTLELGDSALYLCASRRAAENIQYFGAGTRLSVL.

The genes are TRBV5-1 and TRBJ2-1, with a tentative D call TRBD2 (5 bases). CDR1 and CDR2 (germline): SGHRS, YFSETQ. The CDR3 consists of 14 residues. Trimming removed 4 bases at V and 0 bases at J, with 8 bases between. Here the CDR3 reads CASSEGNSYNEQFF. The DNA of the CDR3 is TGCGCCAGCAGCGAGGGTAACTCCTACAATGAGCAGTTCTTC.

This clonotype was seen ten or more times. The CDR3 nucleotides read TGCGCCAGCAGCCAAGTGGCTAGCGGCACAGATACGCAGTATTTT. Translation: CASSQVASGTDTQYF. V is TRBV4-3 and J is TRBJ2-3; possibly TRBD2 for D (6 bases). Trimming stripped 1 base from V and 1 base from J, with 9 bases between. CDR1 and CDR2 (germline): LGHNA, YSLEER. The CDR3 covers 15 residues.

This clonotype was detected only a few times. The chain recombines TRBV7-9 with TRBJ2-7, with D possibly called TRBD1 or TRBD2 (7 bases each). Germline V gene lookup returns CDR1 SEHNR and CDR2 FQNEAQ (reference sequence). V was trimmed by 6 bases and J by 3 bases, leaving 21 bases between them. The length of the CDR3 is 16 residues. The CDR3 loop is CASRLGGTGEGYEQYF. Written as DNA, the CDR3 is TGTGCCAGCAGGCTGGGGGGCACAGGGGAGGGCTACGAGCAGTACTTC.

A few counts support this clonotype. The CDR3 is CASSLVPGSGNTIYF. DNA for the CDR3: TGTGCCAGCAGCTTGGTTCCGGGGTCCGGAAACACCATATATTTT. The V and J genes are TRBV5-5 and TRBJ1-3; the D is unclear. V lost 0 bases, J lost 4 bases, and 11 bases lay in between. Per the germline V gene, CDR1 is SGHKS and CDR2 is YYEKEE (reference sequence). The length of the CDR3 is 15 residues.

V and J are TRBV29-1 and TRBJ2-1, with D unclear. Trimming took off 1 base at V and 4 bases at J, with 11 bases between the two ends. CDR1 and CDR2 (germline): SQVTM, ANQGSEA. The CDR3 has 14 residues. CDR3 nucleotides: TGCAGCGTTGAAGCGATGGGTCCATACAATGAGCAGTTCTTC. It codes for CSVEAMGPYNEQFF.

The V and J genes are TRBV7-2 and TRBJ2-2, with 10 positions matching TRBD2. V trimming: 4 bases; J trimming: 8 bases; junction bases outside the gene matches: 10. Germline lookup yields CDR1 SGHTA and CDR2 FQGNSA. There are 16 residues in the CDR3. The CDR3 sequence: CASSSTSGKSMGELFF. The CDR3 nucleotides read TGTGCCAGCAGCTCTACTAGCGGGAAGTCAATGGGGGAGCTGTTTTTT.

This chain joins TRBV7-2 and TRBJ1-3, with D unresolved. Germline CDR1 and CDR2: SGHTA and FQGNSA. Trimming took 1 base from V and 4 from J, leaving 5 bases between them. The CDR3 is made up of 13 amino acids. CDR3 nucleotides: TGTGCCAGCAGCTTAGACCCCGGAAACACCATATATTTT. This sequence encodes CASSLDPGNTIYF.

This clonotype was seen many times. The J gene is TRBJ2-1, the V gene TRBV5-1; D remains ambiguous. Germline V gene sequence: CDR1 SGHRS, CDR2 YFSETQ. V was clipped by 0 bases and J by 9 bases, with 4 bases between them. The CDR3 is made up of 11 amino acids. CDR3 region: CASSLDGEQFF. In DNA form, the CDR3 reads TGCGCCAGCAGCTTGGACGGTGAGCAGTTCTTC.

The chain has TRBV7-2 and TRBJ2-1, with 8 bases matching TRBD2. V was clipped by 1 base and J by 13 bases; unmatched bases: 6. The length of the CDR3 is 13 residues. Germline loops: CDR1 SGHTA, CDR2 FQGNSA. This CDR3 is CASSLDDGGVQFF. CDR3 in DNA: TGTGCCAGCAGCTTAGATGACGGGGGGGTCCAGTTCTTC.

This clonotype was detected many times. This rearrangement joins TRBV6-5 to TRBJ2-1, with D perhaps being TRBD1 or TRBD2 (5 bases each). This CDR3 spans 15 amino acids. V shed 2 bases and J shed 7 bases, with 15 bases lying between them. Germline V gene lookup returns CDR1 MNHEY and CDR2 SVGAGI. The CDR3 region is CASSYLWGSRNEQFF. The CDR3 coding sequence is TGTGCCAGCAGTTACCTGTGGGGGTCTAGGAATGAGCAGTTCTTC.

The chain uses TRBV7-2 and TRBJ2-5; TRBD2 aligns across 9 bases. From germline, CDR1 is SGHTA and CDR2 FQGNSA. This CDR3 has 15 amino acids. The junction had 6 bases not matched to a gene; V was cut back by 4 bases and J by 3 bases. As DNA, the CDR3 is TGTGCCAGCAGCTATACCGGGACTAGCAAAGAGACCCAGTACTTC. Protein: CASSYTGTSKETQYF.

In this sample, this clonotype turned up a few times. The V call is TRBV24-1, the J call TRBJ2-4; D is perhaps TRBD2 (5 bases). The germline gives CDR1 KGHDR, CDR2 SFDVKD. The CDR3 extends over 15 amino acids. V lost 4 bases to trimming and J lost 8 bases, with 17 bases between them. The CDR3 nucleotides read TGTGCCACCAGTGACTCGGGATTAGGTAGGGACATTCAGTACTTC. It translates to CATSDSGLGRDIQYF.

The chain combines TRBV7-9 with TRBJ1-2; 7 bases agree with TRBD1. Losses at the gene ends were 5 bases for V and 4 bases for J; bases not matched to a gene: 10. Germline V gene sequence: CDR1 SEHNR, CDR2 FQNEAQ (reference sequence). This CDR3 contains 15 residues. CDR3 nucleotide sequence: TGTGCCAGCAGCCGGGATACAGGGGCTATCTATGGCTACACCTTC. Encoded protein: CASSRDTGAIYGYTF.

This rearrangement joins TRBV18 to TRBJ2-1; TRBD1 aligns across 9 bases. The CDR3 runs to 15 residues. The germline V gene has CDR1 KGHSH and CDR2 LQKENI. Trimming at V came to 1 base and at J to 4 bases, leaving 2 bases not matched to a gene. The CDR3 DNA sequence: TGTGCCAGCTCACCACAGGGACAGGGATACAATGAGCAGTTCTTC. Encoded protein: CASSPQGQGYNEQFF.

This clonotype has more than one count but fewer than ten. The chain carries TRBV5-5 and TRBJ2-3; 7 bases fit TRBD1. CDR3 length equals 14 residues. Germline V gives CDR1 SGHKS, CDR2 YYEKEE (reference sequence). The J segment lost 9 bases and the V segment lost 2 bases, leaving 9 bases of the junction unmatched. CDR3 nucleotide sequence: TGTGCCAGCAGCTTAAAGACTCAGGGGGACACGCAGTATTTT. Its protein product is CASSLKTQGDTQYF.